The text below deals with one TCR beta chain. Its antigen remains unknown. PCR employed 60 Vbeta and 13 Jbeta primers. Generated by immunoSEQ multiplex PCR, the TCRdb table keeps only in-frame clones and is missing some. The sample yields about 100,000 clones, 76% seen once. This sample stems from a study of cytomegalovirus exposure and HLA in healthy donors. Study conclusions and caveats: Later, an analysis found that common viral pathogens appeared to be linked with several of the most significant clusters.

This sequence originates from a man in his forties in good health and CMV-seronegative. The sample comprised PBMCs.

The CDR3 coding sequence is TGTGCCAGCAGTGGCGAAGGGGTTAACTATGGCTACACCTTC. Amino acid sequence: CASSGEGVNYGYTF. J is TRBJ1-2 and V is TRBV2; TRBD1 is a possible D gene (5 bases). The CDR3 is made up of 14 amino acids. CDR1 SNHLY and CDR2 FYNNEI come from the germline V gene. Trimming stripped 4 bases from V and 1 base from J, with 10 bases between.